Sequencing of this TCR beta chain was carried out in a study of T cell responses to AZD1222 COVID-19 vaccine. Study-wide points: Targeting of unmutated variant regions was reportedly seen in nearly half of spike-specific TCRs. Two AZD1222 doses significantly raised spike-specific TCR breadth and depth over controls. It should be noted that donors were predominantly white British and more often female, and clonal diversity was possibly underestimated.

In the case of this clone: Its target is not known.

Clones were read by immunoSEQ multiplex PCR, and TCRdb kept only the in-frame ones, dropping some. The data hold 150,000 to 200,000 clones, with 85% to 95% observed a single time. This material consisted of peripheral blood, taken on day 0 of AZD1222 vaccination. The clonotype was recovered from an adult in good health.

This chain's CDR3 is CASSRGAGGPTDTQYF. Here the CDR3 DNA reads TGTGCCAGCAGTCGCGGGGCGGGAGGGCCGACAGATACGCAGTATTTT. The chain has TRBV7-6 and TRBJ2-3; the match to TRBD2 covers 9 bases. From germline, CDR1 is SGHVS and CDR2 FNYEAQ. The junction had 10 bases not matched to a gene; V was cut back by 6 bases and J by 3 bases. The CDR3 loop spans 16 amino acids.